The rows below give T cell receptor beta chains drawn from one sample of a study of shared clonotypes between healthy human individuals. The data were produced by immunoSEQ multiplex PCR, yet TCRdb's version contains in-frame clones alone and is incomplete. Here the sample spans roughly 2.4 million clones, approximately 96% being singletons. The sample consisted of naive CD4+ T cells sorted from blood. All receptors come from a man between 18 and 29 years old in good health. Each CDR3 is given with its conserved first and last residue. The order of the fields is CDR3 protein, CDR3 DNA, J gene, V gene, D gene, clone size, CDR3 length. The D gene is left open where the match is weak. Size values are once, few and many counts, or a class for expanded clones, and some rows have none.

CASSLANGQGRHSPLHF,TGTGCCAGCAGCTTGGCGAACGGACAGGGCCGGCATTCACCCCTCCACTTT,TRBJ1-6,TRBV5-4,TRBD1,NA,17
CASSEARGGYEQYF,TGTGCCAGCAGTGAAGCTCGGGGGGGCTACGAGCAGTACTTC,TRBJ2-7,TRBV6-1,TRBD2,NA,14
CAYTGTSGRIYEQYF,TGTGCCTACACCGGGACTAGCGGGAGAATATACGAGCAGTACTTC,TRBJ2-7,TRBV30,TRBD2,NA,15
CASSLGDKKGETQYF,TGTGCCAGCAGCTTAGGGGACAAAAAGGGGGAGACCCAGTACTTC,TRBJ2-5,TRBV7-9,NA,NA,15
CASSPDGGTNNEQFF,TGTGCCAGCAGCCCGGACGGGGGGACAAACAATGAGCAGTTCTTC,TRBJ2-1,TRBV7-8,NA,NA,15
CASSFGTDDNEQFF,TGTGCCAGCAGCTTCGGGACAGATGACAATGAGCAGTTCTTC,TRBJ2-1,TRBV5-4,TRBD1,NA,14
CASSASGGTDTQYF,TGCGCCAGCAGTGCCTCAGGGGGAACAGATACGCAGTATTTT,TRBJ2-3,TRBV10-1,TRBD1,once,14
CASSYYLGAGNTIYF,TGTGCCAGCAGTTACTACCTGGGGGCTGGAAACACCATATATTTT,TRBJ1-3,TRBV6-5,NA,NA,15
CASSSNLAGAPYF,TGTGCCAGCAGCTCCAATTTAGCGGGAGCCCCGTACTTC,TRBJ2-7,TRBV7-2,TRBD2,NA,13
CASSGPPVYTIYF,TGTGCCAGCAGCGGTCCCCCTGTTTACACCATATATTTT,TRBJ1-3,TRBV7-2,NA,NA,13
CASSFQSLIYEQYF,TGTGCCAGCAGCTTCCAGTCCCTTATTTACGAGCAGTACTTC,TRBJ2-7,TRBV11-2,NA,NA,14
CASSPEGRTANYGYTF,TGTGCCAGCAGCCCCGAGGGTCGTACCGCTAACTATGGCTACACCTTC,TRBJ1-2,TRBV5-6,NA,NA,16
CASSAGQGRSPLHF,TGTGCCAGCAGCGCCGGACAGGGCCGTTCACCCCTCCACTTT,TRBJ1-6,TRBV9,TRBD1,once,14
CASSSPPGGTEAFF,TGTGCCAGCAGTTCACCTCCAGGGGGCACTGAAGCTTTCTTT,TRBJ1-1,TRBV28,TRBD1,NA,14
CASSVSGVTDTQYF,TGCGCCAGCAGCGTGAGCGGGGTTACAGATACGCAGTATTTT,TRBJ2-3,TRBV5-1,TRBD2,once,14
CASSLGGGTGGYEQYF,TGTGCCAGCAGCTTAGGAGGAGGGACAGGGGGATACGAGCAGTACTTC,TRBJ2-7,TRBV7-2,TRBD1,NA,16
CASSLTGQNTEAFF,TGTGCCAGCAGCTTGACGGGCCAGAACACTGAAGCTTTCTTT,TRBJ1-1,TRBV5-5,NA,NA,14
CASSPGVSNSPLHF,TGTGCCAGCTCACCAGGGGTGAGTAATTCACCCCTCCACTTT,TRBJ1-6,TRBV18,NA,once,14
CASSYSNRGYTEAFF,TGTGCCAGCAGTTACTCGAACAGGGGATACACTGAAGCTTTCTTT,TRBJ1-1,TRBV6-6,TRBD1,once,15
CASSSGKDTQYF,TGTGCCAGCAGTTCAGGAAAAGATACGCAGTATTTT,TRBJ2-3,TRBV6-5,NA,NA,12
CASASGGAGANVLTF,TGTGCCAGCGCCTCCGGGGGAGCTGGGGCCAACGTCCTGACTTTC,TRBJ2-6,TRBV6-5,NA,NA,15
CASSPIRVPQHF,TGTGCCAGCAGTCCTATACGTGTACCCCAGCATTTT,TRBJ1-5,TRBV28,NA,NA,12
CASSLEGETGEQHF,TGCGCCAGCAGCTTGGAAGGCGAGACAGGGGAACAGCATTTT,TRBJ1-5,TRBV5-1,TRBD1,NA,14
CASSPPNRVGTEAFF,TGTGCCAGCAGTCCCCCAAACAGGGTCGGCACTGAAGCTTTCTTT,TRBJ1-1,TRBV28,NA,NA,15
CASRSGGFPNYGYTF,TGTGCCAGCAGGAGCGGGGGCTTTCCTAACTATGGCTACACCTTC,TRBJ1-2,TRBV27,NA,NA,15
CASSVEGVGYEQFF,TGTGCCAGCAGCGTAGAGGGTGTAGGGTATGAGCAGTTCTTC,TRBJ2-1,TRBV9,NA,NA,14
CASSVKGGPTDTQYF,TGTGCCAGCAGCGTGAAGGGCGGACCAACTGATACGCAGTATTTT,TRBJ2-3,TRBV9,NA,once,15
CASSNGGVYEQYF,TGCGCCAGCAGCAATGGAGGCGTCTACGAGCAGTACTTC,TRBJ2-7,TRBV5-1,NA,NA,13
CASSPRLVPGNEQFF,TGTGCCAGCTCACCCCGGTTAGTCCCCGGGAATGAGCAGTTCTTC,TRBJ2-1,TRBV18,NA,NA,15
CASRGQDYGYTF,TGTGCCAGCAGGGGACAGGATTATGGCTACACCTTC,TRBJ1-2,TRBV2,TRBD1,NA,12
CASSLGQPNEKLFF,TGCGCCAGCAGCTTGGGACAGCCCAATGAAAAACTGTTTTTT,TRBJ1-4,TRBV5-1,NA,NA,14
CASSALQETQYF,TGTGCCAGCAGTGCCCTCCAAGAGACCCAGTACTTC,TRBJ2-5,TRBV2,NA,NA,12
CASSAGVNTEAFF,TGTGCCAGCTCAGCAGGGGTGAACACTGAAGCTTTCTTT,TRBJ1-1,TRBV18,NA,few,13
CASSMAGITYEQYF,TGTGCCAGTAGTATGGCGGGGATCACCTACGAGCAGTACTTC,TRBJ2-7,TRBV19,NA,NA,14
CASTLSGGVWEKLFF,TGTGCCAGCACGCTCTCGGGGGGGGTTTGGGAAAAACTGTTTTTT,TRBJ1-4,TRBV28,NA,NA,15
CASSPDRNEKLFF,TGTGCCAGCTCACCGGACAGGAACGAAAAACTGTTTTTT,TRBJ1-4,TRBV18,TRBD1,NA,13
CASSGTKQETQYF,TGTGCCAGCAGCGGAACTAAACAAGAGACCCAGTACTTC,TRBJ2-5,TRBV9,NA,NA,13
CASSFSQVNYGYTF,TGTGCCAGTAGCTTTAGTCAGGTGAACTATGGCTACACCTTC,TRBJ1-2,TRBV19,NA,NA,14
CASSAADRAYEQYF,TGTGCCAGCAGCGCCGCAGACAGAGCCTACGAGCAGTACTTC,TRBJ2-7,TRBV9,NA,NA,14
CASSLEGQNTEAFF,TGCGCCAGCAGCTTGGAGGGGCAGAACACTGAAGCTTTCTTT,TRBJ1-1,TRBV5-1,NA,few,14